Given below is one T cell receptor beta chain in context. Its matching antigen is unknown. Only CD45RO-negative cells positively selected for CCR7 counted as naive CD8 cells, so terminally differentiated effector memory CD45RA+ cells were excluded. This sample is drawn from a study of shared clonotypes between healthy human individuals. Study outcomes and limitations: Among donors, sharing of clonotypes was expected to be affected by sequencing depth.

Sequenced by immunoSEQ multiplex PCR; TCRdb stores in-frame clones only, minus some. The table shows roughly 2,000,000 clones, with approximately 94% occurring only once. The ends lost 4 bases at V and 2 bases at J; junction bases unmatched: 6. The CDR3 contains 16 residues. Germline loops: CDR1 MGHRA, CDR2 YSYEKL. The chain employs TRBV4-1 and TRBJ2-2; 8 nucleotides match TRBD2. The sequence was obtained from a man in his late teens or twenties in good health. Sequencing input: naive CD8+ T cells sorted from blood. The DNA for the CDR3 is TGCGCCAGCAGCCCGACAGCGGGAGCCAACACCGGGGAGCTGTTTTTT. It encodes CASSPTAGANTGELFF.